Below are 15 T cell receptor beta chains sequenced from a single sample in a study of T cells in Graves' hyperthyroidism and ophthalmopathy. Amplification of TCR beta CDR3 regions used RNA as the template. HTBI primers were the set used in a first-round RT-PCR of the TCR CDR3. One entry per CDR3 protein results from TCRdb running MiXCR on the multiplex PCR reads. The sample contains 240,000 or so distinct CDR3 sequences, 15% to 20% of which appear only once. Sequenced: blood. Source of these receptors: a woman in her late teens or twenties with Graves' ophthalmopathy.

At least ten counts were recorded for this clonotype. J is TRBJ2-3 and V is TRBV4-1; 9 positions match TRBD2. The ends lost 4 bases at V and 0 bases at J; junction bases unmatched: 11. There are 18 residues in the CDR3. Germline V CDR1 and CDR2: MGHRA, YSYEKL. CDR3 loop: CASSLPRLAEASTDTQYF. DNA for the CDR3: TGCGCCAGCAGCCTCCCTAGACTAGCGGAGGCCAGCACAGATACGCAGTATTTT.

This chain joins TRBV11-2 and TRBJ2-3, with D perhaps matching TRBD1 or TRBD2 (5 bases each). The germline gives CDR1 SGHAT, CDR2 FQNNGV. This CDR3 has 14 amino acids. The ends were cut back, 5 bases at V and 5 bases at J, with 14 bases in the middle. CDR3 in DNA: TGTGCCAGCAGCCCCGGGGCTGGGAAAGATACGCAGTATTTT. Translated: CASSPGAGKDTQYF.

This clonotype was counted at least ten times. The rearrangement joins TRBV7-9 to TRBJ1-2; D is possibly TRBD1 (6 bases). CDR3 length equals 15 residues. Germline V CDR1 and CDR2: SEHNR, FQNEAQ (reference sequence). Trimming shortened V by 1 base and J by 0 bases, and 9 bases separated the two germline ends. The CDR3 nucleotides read TGTGCCAGCAGCTTAGGGACAGAGGCTAACTATGGCTACACCTTC. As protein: CASSLGTEANYGYTF.

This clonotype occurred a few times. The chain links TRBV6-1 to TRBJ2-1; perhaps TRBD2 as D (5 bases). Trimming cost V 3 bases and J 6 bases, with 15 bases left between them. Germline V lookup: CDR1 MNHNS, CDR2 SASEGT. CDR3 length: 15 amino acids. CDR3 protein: CASSEVRDVSNEQFF. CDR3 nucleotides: TGTGCCAGCAGTGAGGTCCGGGATGTTAGCAATGAGCAGTTCTTC.

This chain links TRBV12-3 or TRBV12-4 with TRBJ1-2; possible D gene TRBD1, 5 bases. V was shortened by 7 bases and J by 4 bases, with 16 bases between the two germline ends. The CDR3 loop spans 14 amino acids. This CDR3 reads CASTVWGSPYGYTF. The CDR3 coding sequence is TGTGCCAGCACGGTGTGGGGGTCCCCCTATGGCTACACCTTC.

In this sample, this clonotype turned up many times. Written as DNA, the CDR3 is TGCAGTGCTAGACCCAGGGGACAGGGAAAACTCAATGAGCAGTTCTTC. Translation: CSARPRGQGKLNEQFF. The rearrangement uses TRBV20-1 and TRBJ2-1; 9 bases line up with TRBD1. Germline V CDR1 and CDR2: DFQATT, SNEGSKA (reference sequence). The CDR3 runs to 16 residues. The V gene end was trimmed by 2 bases and the J gene end by 6 bases; junction bases not matched to a gene: 11.

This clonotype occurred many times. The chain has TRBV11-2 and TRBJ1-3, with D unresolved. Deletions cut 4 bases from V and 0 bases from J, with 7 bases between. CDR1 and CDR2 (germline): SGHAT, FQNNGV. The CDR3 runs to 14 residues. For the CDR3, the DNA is TGTGCCAGCAGCTCCTCTCGCTCTGGAAACACCATATATTTT. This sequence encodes CASSSSRSGNTIYF.

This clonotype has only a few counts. The CDR3 reads CASSWRQGKKLYGYTF. CDR3 coding DNA: TGTGCCAGCAGCTGGAGACAGGGGAAAAAGCTCTATGGCTACACCTTC. The chain joins TRBV5-6 to TRBJ1-2, with 8 bases fitting TRBD1. V dropped 3 bases and J dropped 4; count of bases not matched to a gene: 11. The CDR3 sequence is 16 residues long. CDR1 is SGHDT and CDR2 is YYEEEE in the germline V gene. The variable domain in full, completed from reference TRBV5-6 and TRBJ1-2, reads DAGVTQSPTHLIKTRGQQVTLRCSPKSGHDTVSWYQQALGQGPQFIFQYYEEEERQRGNFPDRFSGHQFPNYSSELNVNALLLGDSALYLCASSWRQGKKLYGYTFGSGTRLTVV.

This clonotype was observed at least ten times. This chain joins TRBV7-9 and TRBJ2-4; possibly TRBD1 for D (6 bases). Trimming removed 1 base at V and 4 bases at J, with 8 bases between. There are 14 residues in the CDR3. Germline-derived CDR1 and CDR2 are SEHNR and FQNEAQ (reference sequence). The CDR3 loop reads CASSLGTVKNIQYF. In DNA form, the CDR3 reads TGTGCCAGCAGCTTAGGGACAGTGAAAAACATTCAGTACTTC.

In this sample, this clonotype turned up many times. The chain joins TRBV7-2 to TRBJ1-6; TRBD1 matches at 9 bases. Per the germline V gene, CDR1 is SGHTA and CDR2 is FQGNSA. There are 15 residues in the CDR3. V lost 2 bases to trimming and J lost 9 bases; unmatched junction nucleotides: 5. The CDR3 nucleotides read TGTGCCAGCAGCTTAAGCCTGACAGGGGGTTCACCCCTCCACTTT. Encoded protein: CASSLSLTGGSPLHF.

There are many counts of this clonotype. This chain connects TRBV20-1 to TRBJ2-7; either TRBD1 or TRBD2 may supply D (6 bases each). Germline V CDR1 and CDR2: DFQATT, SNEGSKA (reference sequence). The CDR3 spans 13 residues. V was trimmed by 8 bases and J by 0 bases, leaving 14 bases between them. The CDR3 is CSTPRGHSYEQYF. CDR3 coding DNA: TGCAGTACCCCCCGGGGGCACTCCTACGAGCAGTACTTC.

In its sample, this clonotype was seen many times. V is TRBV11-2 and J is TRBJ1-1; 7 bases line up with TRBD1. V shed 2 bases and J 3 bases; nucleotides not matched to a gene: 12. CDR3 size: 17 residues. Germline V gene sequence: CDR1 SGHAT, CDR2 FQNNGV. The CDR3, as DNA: TGTGCCAGCAGCTTACGGACACAGGGGAGGGGGGACACTGAAGCTTTCTTT. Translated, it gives CASSLRTQGRGDTEAFF.

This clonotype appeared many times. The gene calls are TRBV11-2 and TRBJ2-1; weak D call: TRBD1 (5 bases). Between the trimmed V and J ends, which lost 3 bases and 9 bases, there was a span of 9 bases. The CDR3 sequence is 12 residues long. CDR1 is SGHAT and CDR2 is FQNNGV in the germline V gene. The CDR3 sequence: CASSLGRAEQFF. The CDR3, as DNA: TGTGCCAGCAGCTTGGGGCGTGCTGAGCAGTTCTTC.

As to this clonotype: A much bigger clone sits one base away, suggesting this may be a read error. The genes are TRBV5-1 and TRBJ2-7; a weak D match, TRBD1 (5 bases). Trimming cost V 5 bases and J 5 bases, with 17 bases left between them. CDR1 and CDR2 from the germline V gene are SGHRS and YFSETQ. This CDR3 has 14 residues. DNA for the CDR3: TGCGCCAGCAGTCTCAGGGTATTACCTGACGAGCAGTACTTC. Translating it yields CASSLRVLPDEQYF.

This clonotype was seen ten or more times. The CDR3, as DNA: TGCAGTGCCAGGGACCACAGCTCGAGCTCCTACAATGAGCAGTTCTTC. Translation gives CSARDHSSSSYNEQFF. The chain uses TRBV20-1 and TRBJ2-1; either TRBD1 or TRBD2 may fit D (5 bases each). The CDR3 loop spans 16 amino acids. V dropped 6 bases and J dropped 0 bases, with 18 bases sitting between them. Per the germline V gene, CDR1 is DFQATT and CDR2 is SNEGSKA (reference sequence).